The 5 T cell receptor beta chains presented below share a single source sample, sequenced in a study of Tregs in tolerant kidney transplant recipients. Method: immunoSEQ multiplex PCR; TCRdb's copy keeps in-frame clones and lacks some. The sample records roughly 250,000 clones, roughly four fifths being singletons. Source material: CD4+ T cells from blood. The receptors come from a human donor in good health.

The rearrangement uses TRBV7-2 and TRBJ2-1; the D gene is possibly TRBD2 (7 bases). The length of the CDR3 is 19 residues. Germline V CDR1 and CDR2: SGHTA, FQGNSA. The V end was cut by 5 bases, the J end by 8 bases, with 31 bases between. CDR3 amino acids: CASSPGAPKLAPLRDEQFF. CDR3 nucleotides: TGTGCCAGCAGCCCGGGGGCCCCAAAACTAGCGCCCCTGCGGGATGAGCAGTTCTTC.

This clone showed up just a few times. This sequence joins TRBV27 and TRBJ2-7, with D perhaps being TRBD1 or TRBD2 (5 bases each). Germline loops: CDR1 MNHEY, CDR2 SMNVEV (reference sequence). The V end was cut by 6 bases, the J end by 2 bases, with 20 bases between. The CDR3 is 16 residues long. CDR3 sequence: CASSRPGTVNPYEQYF. The DNA for the CDR3 is TGTGCCAGCAGCCGCCCCGGGACGGTCAACCCCTACGAGCAGTACTTC.

The chain recombines TRBV5-1 with TRBJ2-7; D gene uncertain. The CDR3 runs to 11 residues. V dropped 2 bases and J dropped 7 bases, with 7 bases sitting between them. The germline V gene has CDR1 SGHRS and CDR2 YFSETQ. In DNA, the CDR3 is TGCGCCAGCAGCTTTTCTGGGGAGCAGTACTTC. It yields the protein CASSFSGEQYF.

The rearrangement uses TRBV18 and TRBJ1-4; the D is unclear. V was pared by 3 bases and J by 0 bases, with 11 bases between. Germline values: CDR1 KGHSH, CDR2 LQKENI. The CDR3 totals 16 residues. DNA of the CDR3: TGTGCCAGCTCACCGACTGCCCTGGCAACTAATGAAAAACTGTTTTTT. The encoded protein is CASSPTALATNEKLFF.

The CDR3 DNA reads TGTGCCAGCAGTACGGGACAGGGGGATACGCAGTATTTT. Translated, it gives CASSTGQGDTQYF. This sequence joins TRBV6-5 and TRBJ2-3, with 10 bases that match TRBD1. Trimming took 5 bases from V and 6 from J; bases not matched to a gene: 2. The CDR3 is made up of 13 amino acids. CDR1 is MNHEY, CDR2 SVGAGI, per germline.